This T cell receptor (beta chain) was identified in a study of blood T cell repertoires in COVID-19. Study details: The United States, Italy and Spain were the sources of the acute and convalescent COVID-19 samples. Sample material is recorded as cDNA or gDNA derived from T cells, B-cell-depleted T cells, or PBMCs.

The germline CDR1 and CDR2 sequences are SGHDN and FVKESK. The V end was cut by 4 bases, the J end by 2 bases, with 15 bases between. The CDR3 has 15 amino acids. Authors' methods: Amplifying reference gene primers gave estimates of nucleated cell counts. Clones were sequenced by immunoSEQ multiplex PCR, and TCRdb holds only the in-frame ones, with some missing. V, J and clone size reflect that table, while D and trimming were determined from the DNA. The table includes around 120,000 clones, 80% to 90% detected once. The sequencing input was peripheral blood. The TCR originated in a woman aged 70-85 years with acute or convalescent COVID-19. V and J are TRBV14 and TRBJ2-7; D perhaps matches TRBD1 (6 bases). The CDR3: CASSPISGVTYEQYF. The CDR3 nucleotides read TGTGCCAGCAGCCCGATCTCAGGGGTTACCTACGAGCAGTACTTC.